The present T cell receptor beta chain was sequenced within a study of OX40 agonist ivuxolimab in advanced cancers. Across the study: The study gave patients intravenous ivuxolimab at 0.01 to 10 mg/kg every 2 weeks. With a range of roughly 23 to 90, age averaged about 58 years, and around 80% were male. Partial response was recorded in three patients: one hepatocellular carcinoma and two cutaneous melanoma cases.

Worth noting for this clone: Its antigen is unidentified.

The CDR3 extends over 14 amino acids. V shed 6 bases and J shed 2 bases, with 14 bases lying between them. Germline CDR1 SGHNT, CDR2 YYREEE (reference sequence). Study conclusions and caveats: CD4+ T cells averaged fewer expanded clones than CD8+ T cells.

TCRdb's copy holds only in-frame clones and misses some; the assay was immunoSEQ multiplex PCR. The table includes about 53,000 clones, roughly 84% detected once. V gene TRBV5-4 combines with J gene TRBJ1-2; tentatively, D is TRBD1 (5 bases). The sequence was collected from an adult with an advanced solid tumor such as melanoma, head and neck, liver or kidney cancer. The sequenced sample was CD4+ or CD8+ T cells sorted from blood, obtained in a trial of the OX40 agonist ivuxolimab. Here the CDR3 DNA reads TGTGCCAGCACCCTTTTGGGGGGAAACTATGGCTACACCTTC. Amino acids: CASTLLGGNYGYTF.